The 20 T cell receptor beta chains listed next were all sequenced from one sample in a study of blood T cell repertoires in COVID-19. Produced via immunoSEQ multiplex PCR; TCRdb's table is partial and in-frame only. The table has more than 400,000 clones, approximately 83% seen once; the top ten hold approximately 2.9%. The specimen sequenced was peripheral blood. The receptors originated from a human donor in a cohort sampled during active COVID-19.

This chain connects TRBV7-3 to TRBJ1-1; unclear D gene. The CDR3 contains 14 residues. V lost 3 bases and J 2 bases, leaving 10 bases between the germline ends. The germline V gene has CDR1 SGHTA and CDR2 FQGTGA. CDR3 DNA: TGTGCCAGCAGCTTGGGGAGAGAAAACACTGAAGCTTTCTTT. It translates to CASSLGRENTEAFF.

The chain recombines TRBV30 with TRBJ1-3, with TRBD1 matching over 7 bases. Germline lookup yields CDR1 GTSNPN and CDR2 SVGIG (reference sequence). The CDR3 has 13 amino acids. J gave up 9 bases and V 2 bases, and 7 bases lay outside the gene matches. CDR3 nucleotides: TGTGCCTGGAGTCCTGACAGGGAGGCCACCATATATTTT. It yields the protein CAWSPDREATIYF.

The chain carries TRBV18 and TRBJ2-1; TRBD2 agrees at 9 bases. The CDR3 contains 17 residues. Germline assignment: CDR1 KGHSH and CDR2 LQKENI. V dropped 4 bases and J dropped 0; count of bases not matched to a gene: 7. The DNA for the CDR3 is TGTGCCAGCTCACGCCTGACTAGCGGATCCTCCTACAATGAGCAGTTCTTC. Its protein is CASSRLTSGSSYNEQFF.

The rearrangement joins TRBV6-2 or TRBV6-3 to TRBJ1-5, with 8 positions matching TRBD1. The CDR3 runs to 15 residues. CDR1 and CDR2 from the germline V gene are MNHEY and SVGEGT. V was clipped by 2 bases and J by 3 bases; unmatched bases: 3. CDR3: CASSYLDRVNQPQHF. The CDR3 coding sequence is TGTGCCAGCAGTTACCTGGACAGGGTCAATCAGCCCCAGCATTTT.

The CDR3 DNA reads TGTGCCAGCAGTGTCCGACTTACTGGGGCCAACGTCCTGACTTTC. This sequence encodes CASSVRLTGANVLTF. The chain is built from TRBV27 and TRBJ2-6, with D uncertain. Germline lookup yields CDR1 MNHEY and CDR2 SMNVEV (reference sequence). Trimming took off 5 bases at V and 2 bases at J, with 10 bases between the two ends. The CDR3 spans 15 residues.

J is TRBJ2-2 and V is TRBV7-2, with a tentative D call TRBD2 (6 bases). Per the germline V gene, CDR1 is SGHTA and CDR2 is FQGNSA. The V end lost 1 base, the J end lost 4 bases, and 10 bases lay between the germline ends. CDR3 size: 15 residues. The DNA of the CDR3 is TGTGCCAGCAGCTTAGTCGCGGGAATCACCGGGGAGCTGTTTTTT. Its protein product is CASSLVAGITGELFF.

CDR3 in DNA: TGTGCCAGCAGCCAAGGAGGGTCGGCGACCGGGGAGCTGTTTTTT. Encoded protein: CASSQGGSATGELFF. The gene calls are TRBV4-2 and TRBJ2-2; D possibly corresponds to TRBD2 (5 bases). The ends were cut back, 1 base at V and 5 bases at J, with 11 bases in the middle. The germline gives CDR1 LGHNA, CDR2 YNFKEQ. CDR3 length: 15 amino acids.

The chain has TRBV7-2 and TRBJ1-1; maybe TRBD1 (5 bases). Germline CDR1 SGHTA, CDR2 FQGNSA. Trimming took 3 bases from V and 1 from J, leaving 9 bases between them. This CDR3 comprises 14 residues. CDR3 amino acids: CASSFKGENTEAFF. DNA for the CDR3: TGTGCCAGCAGCTTTAAAGGGGAGAACACTGAAGCTTTCTTT.

The chain recombines TRBV5-1 with TRBJ2-3, with 8 bases that match TRBD1. This CDR3 is built from 15 residues. With V trimmed by 4 bases and J by 2 bases, 6 bases remained unmatched. Germline loops: CDR1 SGHRS, CDR2 YFSETQ. The CDR3: CASSPGTGSTDTQYF. The CDR3 bases are TGCGCCAGCAGCCCCGGGACAGGATCCACAGATACGCAGTATTTT.

The V gene is TRBV10-3, the J gene TRBJ1-3; 9 bases align to TRBD1. The germline V gene encodes CDR1 ENHRY and CDR2 SYGVKD. V shed 4 bases, J shed 3 bases, and the junction held 7 bases outside the gene matches. The length of the CDR3 is 16 residues. This CDR3 is CAISATGGAGGNTIYF. In nucleotides, the CDR3 is TGTGCCATCAGTGCTACAGGGGGCGCCGGTGGAAACACCATATATTTT.

This clone was observed a few times. The chain couples TRBV27 to TRBJ1-6; D uncertain. The CDR3 extends over 12 amino acids. Trimming left V 3 bases short and J 7 bases short, with 4 bases between. Germline lookup yields CDR1 MNHEY and CDR2 SMNVEV (reference sequence). The CDR3: CASSFQNSPLHF. DNA for the CDR3: TGTGCCAGCAGTTTCCAAAATTCACCCCTCCACTTT.

The chain recombines TRBV19 with TRBJ2-3; 8 bases are a match to TRBD2. J gave up 7 bases and V 7 bases, and 10 bases lay outside the gene matches. The CDR3 extends over 14 amino acids. Germline lookup yields CDR1 LNHDA and CDR2 SQIVND (reference sequence). CDR3 sequence: CASTPPGGRNTQYF. As DNA, the CDR3 is TGTGCCAGTACTCCGCCGGGAGGGCGCAATACGCAGTATTTT. Together with reference TRBV19 and TRBJ2-3, the CDR3 gives the full variable domain: DGGITQSPKYLFRKEGQNVTLSCEQNLNHDAMYWYRQDPGQGLRLIYYSQIVNDFQKGDIAEGYSVSREKKESFPLTVTSAQKNPTAFYLCASTPPGGRNTQYFGPGTRLTVL.

The V call is TRBV6-5, the J call TRBJ2-7, with 8 nucleotides matching TRBD1. This CDR3 region has 14 residues. Germline loops: CDR1 MNHEY, CDR2 SVGAGI. V was clipped by 6 bases and J by 2 bases; unmatched bases: 6. The CDR3 loop is CASSSDRAPYEQYF. The CDR3 bases are TGTGCCAGCAGCTCGGACAGGGCTCCCTACGAGCAGTACTTC.

The gene calls are TRBV30 and TRBJ1-1, with D hard to call. With 3 bases removed from V and 3 bases from J, the gap between germline ends came to 14 bases. CDR1 GTSNPN and CDR2 SVGIG come from the germline V gene (reference sequence). This CDR3 spans 14 amino acids. CDR3 DNA sequence: TGTGCCTGGAGCCACGGCCGGGAACACACTGAAGCTTTCTTT. It encodes CAWSHGREHTEAFF. The whole variable domain, remainder taken from reference TRBV30 and TRBJ1-1, is SQTIHQWPATLVQPVGSPLSLECTVEGTSNPNLYWYRQAAGRGLQLLFYSVGIGQISSEVPQNLSASRPQDRQFILSSKKLLLSDSGFYLCAWSHGREHTEAFFGQGTRLTVV.

The rearrangement links TRBV11-2 to TRBJ1-4, with TRBD1 matching over 8 bases. Per the germline V gene, CDR1 is SGHAT and CDR2 is FQNNGV. The CDR3 loop spans 16 amino acids. The V gene end was trimmed by 5 bases and the J gene end by 8 bases; junction bases not matched to a gene: 13. The CDR3 DNA reads TGTGCCAGCAGCCGTAACCGGGACAGGTTAGGAGAAAAACTGTTTTTT. This codes for CASSRNRDRLGEKLFF.

This clone was seen a single time. The gene calls are TRBV25-1 and TRBJ1-4; no clear D. Trimming cost V 4 bases and J 0 bases, with 12 bases left between them. This CDR3 is built from 16 residues. Germline V gene data show CDR1 as MGHDK and CDR2 as SYGVNS. The CDR3 DNA sequence: TGTGCCAGCAGTGCCCCCGTAGCTTCAACTAATGAAAAACTGTTTTTT. Encoded protein: CASSAPVASTNEKLFF.

V is TRBV6-5 and J is TRBJ2-3, with a tentative D call TRBD1 (5 bases). Per germline, CDR1 MNHEY and CDR2 SVGAGI. The V and J ends lost 6 bases and 4 bases respectively, with 14 bases between them. CDR3 length equals 14 residues. The CDR3 reads CASRKQVGSDTQYF. The CDR3 DNA reads as TGTGCCAGCAGGAAACAGGTTGGCTCAGATACGCAGTATTTT.

This clone occurred once. The gene calls are TRBV6-2 or TRBV6-3 and TRBJ2-6, with TRBD1 identical over 7 bases. The CDR3 runs to 15 residues. The germline V gene encodes CDR1 MNHEY and CDR2 SVGEGT. V shed 5 bases, J shed 1 base, and the junction held 2 bases outside the gene matches. The CDR3 loop reads CASSVQGSGANVLTF. CDR3 nucleotides: TGTGCCAGCAGTGTACAGGGGTCTGGGGCCAACGTCCTGACTTTC.

This chain joins TRBV30 and TRBJ2-2, with TRBD1 matching 11 bases. Germline V gene data show CDR1 as GTSNPN and CDR2 as SVGIG (reference sequence). Losses at the gene ends were 3 bases for V and 5 bases for J; bases not matched to a gene: 20. The CDR3 covers 20 residues. The CDR3 spells CAWSPLKGQGVSWRTGELFF. The CDR3 nucleotides are TGTGCCTGGAGCCCACTAAAGGGACAGGGGGTGTCGTGGAGGACCGGGGAGCTGTTTTTT.

CDR3: CASSQEAYRVSYEQYF. The CDR3 bases are TGTGCCAGCAGCCAAGAAGCCTACAGGGTCTCCTACGAGCAGTACTTC. The chain couples TRBV3-1 (or the pseudogene TRBV3-2) to TRBJ2-7; D perhaps matches TRBD1 (6 bases). This CDR3 region has 16 residues. V was cut by 0 bases and J by 0 bases, with 12 bases left in between. The germline V gene has CDR1 LGHDT and CDR2 YNNKEL (reference sequence).